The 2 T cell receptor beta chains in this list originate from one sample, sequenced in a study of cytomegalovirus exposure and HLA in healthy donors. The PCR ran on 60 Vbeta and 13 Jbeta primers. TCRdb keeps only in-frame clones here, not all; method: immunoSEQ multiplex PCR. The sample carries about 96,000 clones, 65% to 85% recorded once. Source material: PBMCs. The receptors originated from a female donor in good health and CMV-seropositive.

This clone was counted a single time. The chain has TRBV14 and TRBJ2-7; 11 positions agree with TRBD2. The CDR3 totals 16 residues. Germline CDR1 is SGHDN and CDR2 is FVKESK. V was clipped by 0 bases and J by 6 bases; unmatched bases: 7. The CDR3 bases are TGTGCCAGCAGCCAAGATAGCCTAGCGGGAGGTATCGAGCAGTACTTC. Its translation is CASSQDSLAGGIEQYF.

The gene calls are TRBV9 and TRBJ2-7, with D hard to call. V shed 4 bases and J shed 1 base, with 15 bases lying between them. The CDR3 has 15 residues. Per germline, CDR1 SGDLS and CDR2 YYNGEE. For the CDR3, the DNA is TGTGCCAGCAGCCCCCGGAGACTCGATTCCTACGAGCAGTACTTC. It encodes CASSPRRLDSYEQYF.